Presented here are 25 T cell receptor beta chains from one specimen sequenced in a study of cytomegalovirus exposure and HLA in healthy donors. PCR involved 60 Vbeta and 13 Jbeta primers. Using immunoSEQ multiplex PCR, the repertoire was profiled, and TCRdb retains in-frame clones only, with some absent. The sample includes about 150,000 clones, roughly 80% of them seen just once. Sequencing used PBMCs. Every receptor here comes from a woman aged 50 to 60 in good health and CMV-seropositive.

This chain connects TRBV9 to TRBJ2-7; the match to TRBD2 covers 9 bases. The trim removed 0 bases at V and 2 bases at J, leaving 6 bases unmatched. Germline CDR1 is SGDLS and CDR2 is YYNGEE. The CDR3 extends over 16 amino acids. CDR3 nucleotides: TGTGCCAGCAGCGTAGGGGCCAGCGGGGGGACCTACGAGCAGTACTTC. Translating it yields CASSVGASGGTYEQYF.

The chain recombines TRBV2 with TRBJ2-1; 8 bases align to TRBD1. CDR1 and CDR2 (germline): SNHLY, FYNNEI. This CDR3 comprises 13 residues. The V gene end was trimmed by 8 bases and the J gene end by 8 bases; junction bases not matched to a gene: 8. CDR3 sequence: CASLTGERDEQFF. For the CDR3, the DNA is TGTGCCAGCCTGACAGGGGAGAGGGATGAGCAGTTCTTC.

The V and J genes are TRBV19 and TRBJ1-2; D possibly corresponds to TRBD1 (5 bases). Trimming shortened V by 5 bases and J by 5 bases, and 12 bases separated the two germline ends. This CDR3 spans 13 amino acids. The germline V gene encodes CDR1 LNHDA and CDR2 SQIVND (reference sequence). CDR3 protein: CASSPPGWYGYTF. DNA of the CDR3: TGTGCCAGTAGTCCGCCAGGGTGGTATGGCTACACCTTC. Variable domain in full (rest from reference TRBV19 and TRBJ1-2): DGGITQSPKYLFRKEGQNVTLSCEQNLNHDAMYWYRQDPGQGLRLIYYSQIVNDFQKGDIAEGYSVSREKKESFPLTVTSAQKNPTAFYLCASSPPGWYGYTFGSGTRLTVV.

J is TRBJ1-2 and V is TRBV18; 10 bases match TRBD1. J was trimmed by 8 bases and V by 8 bases; bases with no gene match: 8. Germline CDR1 is KGHSH and CDR2 is LQKENI. The CDR3 extends over 13 amino acids. Here the CDR3 DNA reads TGTGCCAGCACGACCGGGACAGGGGAAGGCTACACCTTC. Translation gives CASTTGTGEGYTF.

This chain connects TRBV11-2 to TRBJ1-1; D possibly corresponds to TRBD1 (6 bases). The CDR3 runs 16 residues. V was pared by 0 bases and J by 6 bases, with 17 bases between. Germline V gene lookup returns CDR1 SGHAT and CDR2 FQNNGV. CDR3 in DNA: TGTGCCAGCAGCTTAGATGGGGGCCGCCCACCCCCTGAAGCTTTCTTT. Protein sequence: CASSLDGGRPPPEAFF.

The rearrangement joins TRBV5-6 to TRBJ2-2, with TRBD1 matching over 7 bases. The CDR3 totals 15 residues. V was clipped by 3 bases and J by 7 bases; unmatched bases: 9. Germline V CDR1 and CDR2: SGHDT, YYEEEE. The CDR3 DNA is TGTGCCAGCAGCTCCGAGGGGGCTAGGGTCGGGGAGCTGTTTTTT. This gives the protein CASSSEGARVGELFF.

The chain joins TRBV6-1 to TRBJ2-1, with D possibly matching TRBD2 (5 bases). The CDR3 has 11 residues. Per germline, CDR1 MNHNS and CDR2 SASEGT. Trimming stripped 5 bases from V and 10 bases from J, with 9 bases between. The CDR3 sequence is CASSLAGEQFF. For the CDR3, the DNA is TGTGCCAGCAGTCTAGCTGGCGAGCAGTTCTTC.

Comments on this clone: One junction end does not reproduce the germline sequence, and a read error may be involved. Here the CDR3 reads CSSSLVASGGADTQYF. CDR3 DNA sequence: TGTTCCAGCAGCTTAGTAGCTAGCGGGGGGGCAGATACGCAGTATTTT. The chain is built from TRBV7-9 and TRBJ2-3, with 12 bases that match TRBD2. Germline loops: CDR1 SEHNR, CDR2 FQNEAQ (reference sequence). The CDR3 has 16 amino acids.

The sample holds a few counts of this clone. The gene calls are TRBV7-9 and TRBJ2-2, with D possibly matching TRBD2 (6 bases). With 1 base removed from V and 7 bases from J, the gap between germline ends came to 13 bases. This CDR3 contains 15 residues. Germline assignment: CDR1 SEHNR and CDR2 FQNEAQ (reference sequence). CDR3 sequence (DNA): TGTGCCAGCAGCTTAGTGGGGACTTACAGCGGGGAGCTGTTTTTT. It yields the protein CASSLVGTYSGELFF.

This clone was seen a handful of times. This chain joins TRBV13 and TRBJ2-2; 8 positions match TRBD2. V gave up 4 bases and J gave up 8 bases; unmatched junction bases: 9. Germline-derived CDR1 and CDR2 are PRHDT and FYEKMQ (reference sequence). The length of the CDR3 is 15 residues. The CDR3 loop is CASSSGGGTFGELFF. CDR3 DNA: TGTGCCAGCAGCTCCGGGGGGGGAACTTTTGGGGAGCTGTTTTTT.

The V and J genes are TRBV15 and TRBJ2-3; 7 bases line up with TRBD1. The germline CDR1 and CDR2 sequences are LNHNV and YYDKDF (reference sequence). Trimming at V came to 1 base and at J to 2 bases, leaving 3 bases not matched to a gene. The CDR3 covers 15 residues. The CDR3 bases are TGTGCCACCAGCAGAGGACAGGGCTTCACAGATACGCAGTATTTT. Protein: CATSRGQGFTDTQYF.

This clone was seen more than once but under ten times. The chain links TRBV5-4 to TRBJ2-2; 7 bases fit TRBD1. The J segment lost 3 bases and the V segment lost 4 bases, leaving 0 bases of the junction unmatched. The CDR3 is 13 residues long. Germline values: CDR1 SGHNT, CDR2 YYREEE (reference sequence). Here the CDR3 DNA reads TGTGCCAGCAGCGGGACAGACACCGGGGAGCTGTTTTTT. This translates into CASSGTDTGELFF.

The gene calls are TRBV7-2 and TRBJ2-3; 8 bases agree with TRBD2. CDR1 and CDR2 from the germline V gene are SGHTA and FQGNSA. This CDR3 is built from 15 residues. After removal of 3 bases from V and 2 bases from J, the junction contained 4 bases not matched to a gene. The chain's CDR3 is CASSFPGGLTDTQYF. CDR3 bases: TGTGCCAGCAGCTTCCCGGGGGGGCTCACAGATACGCAGTATTTT.

The chain recombines TRBV5-1 with TRBJ2-7; D may be TRBD1 (6 bases). Germline V gene lookup returns CDR1 SGHRS and CDR2 YFSETQ. The CDR3 covers 13 residues. With 4 bases removed from V and 1 base from J, the gap between germline ends came to 9 bases. The CDR3 DNA reads as TGCGCCAGCAGCCAAACAGGGTCCTACGAGCAGTACTTC. As protein: CASSQTGSYEQYF.

V usage is TRBV19 and J usage is TRBJ2-7; D is unresolved. Germline V gene lookup returns CDR1 LNHDA and CDR2 SQIVND (reference sequence). Trimming took off 3 bases at V and 1 base at J, with 7 bases between the two ends. The CDR3 runs to 13 residues. This chain's CDR3 is CASSIGSSYEQYF. CDR3 nucleotide sequence: TGTGCCAGTAGTATTGGCAGTTCCTACGAGCAGTACTTC.

The chain employs TRBV14 and TRBJ1-2; D might be TRBD1 (6 bases). Deletions cut 4 bases from V and 2 bases from J, with 11 bases between. Germline V gives CDR1 SGHDN, CDR2 FVKESK. The CDR3 has 14 residues. The CDR3 DNA sequence: TGTGCCAGCAGCCTGCGACAGGCAAACTATGGCTACACCTTC. Protein: CASSLRQANYGYTF.

The rearrangement links TRBV9 to TRBJ2-3, with 9 bases lining up with TRBD2. J was trimmed by 0 bases and V by 0 bases; bases with no gene match: 11. Germline assignment: CDR1 SGDLS and CDR2 YYNGEE. This CDR3 spans 19 amino acids. CDR3 coding DNA: TGTGCCAGCAGCGTAGAGGGAGCGGGGGGCGGGTTTAGCACAGATACGCAGTATTTT. Amino acid sequence: CASSVEGAGGGFSTDTQYF.

The CDR3 spells CAISESRGYNSPLHF. CDR3 nucleotides: TGTGCCATCAGTGAGTCAAGGGGTTATAATTCACCCCTCCACTTT. The chain links TRBV10-3 to TRBJ1-6; perhaps TRBD1 as D (5 bases). Germline assignment: CDR1 ENHRY and CDR2 SYGVKD. This CDR3 has 15 amino acids. V was clipped by 0 bases and J by 4 bases, with 7 bases between them.

The rearrangement links TRBV7-2 to TRBJ1-3; TRBD1 might be the D (6 bases). Trimming pared 5 bases from V and 4 bases from J, leaving 12 bases between. CDR3 length: 14 residues. The germline CDR1 and CDR2 sequences are SGHTA and FQGNSA. Here the CDR3 reads CASSQGDTGNTIYF. Written as DNA, the CDR3 is TGTGCCAGCAGCCAAGGGGACACCGGAAACACCATATATTTT.

The chain is built from TRBV6-6 and TRBJ2-7; TRBD2 agrees at 7 bases. Germline V lookup: CDR1 MNHNY, CDR2 SVGAGI (reference sequence). The V gene end was trimmed by 8 bases and the J gene end by 6 bases; junction bases not matched to a gene: 13. The CDR3 has 14 amino acids. CDR3 nucleotide sequence: TGTGCCAGCGGCCCGTTTGGGGAGGGAGGCGAGCAGTACTTC. It codes for CASGPFGEGGEQYF.

The genes are TRBV5-1 and TRBJ1-2, with D possibly TRBD1 on 5 matching bases. Germline CDR1 and CDR2: SGHRS and YFSETQ. V was pared by 0 bases and J by 1 base, with 7 bases between. CDR3 size: 14 residues. The DNA of the CDR3 is TGCGCCAGCAGCTTGGGAGACAGTAACTATGGCTACACCTTC. Translated: CASSLGDSNYGYTF. The full variable domain, its missing parts supplied by reference TRBV5-1 and TRBJ1-2, is KAGVTQTPRYLIKTRGQQVTLSCSPISGHRSVSWYQQTPGQGLQFLFEYFSETQRNKGNFPGRFSGRQFSNSRSEMNVSTLELGDSALYLCASSLGDSNYGYTFGSGTRLTVV.

In DNA form, the CDR3 reads TGCGCCAGCAGTCTGACAGGGTTCGACACCGGGGAGCTGTTTTTT. This gives the protein CASSLTGFDTGELFF. The chain combines TRBV5-1 with TRBJ2-2, with 7 nucleotides matching TRBD1. Looked up from germline, CDR1 is SGHRS and CDR2 is YFSETQ. This CDR3 contains 15 residues. V shed 5 bases and J 3 bases; nucleotides not matched to a gene: 7. Looking up the rest from reference TRBV5-1 and TRBJ2-2 gives the full variable domain: KAGVTQTPRYLIKTRGQQVTLSCSPISGHRSVSWYQQTPGQGLQFLFEYFSETQRNKGNFPGRFSGRQFSNSRSEMNVSTLELGDSALYLCASSLTGFDTGELFFGEGSRLTVL.

This sequence joins TRBV4-1 and TRBJ2-4, with D possibly being TRBD2 (5 bases). V shed 1 base and J shed 3 bases, with 13 bases lying between them. In germline, CDR1 is MGHRA, CDR2 YSYEKL. The length of the CDR3 is 16 residues. The chain's CDR3 is CASSQVLEAYKNIQYF. CDR3 nucleotides: TGCGCCAGCAGCCAAGTCCTGGAGGCATACAAAAACATTCAGTACTTC.

This rearrangement joins TRBV30 to TRBJ2-7, with 9 positions matching TRBD1. The CDR3 sequence is 15 residues long. Losses at the gene ends were 2 bases for V and 5 bases for J; bases not matched to a gene: 10. In germline, CDR1 is GTSNPN, CDR2 SVGIG (reference sequence). CDR3 loop: CAWSMGTGNTHEQYF. The CDR3 DNA is TGTGCCTGGAGTATGGGGACAGGGAATACGCACGAGCAGTACTTC.

About this clone: The junction differs from germline at one of its ends, possibly a read error. J is TRBJ2-1 and V is TRBV9; no firm D call. CDR1 and CDR2 from the germline V gene are SGDLS and YYNGEE. This CDR3 has 16 residues. The CDR3: CASSDRPNISYNERFF. In nucleotides, the CDR3 is TGTGCCAGCAGCGATAGACCAAATATCAGTTACAATGAGCGGTTCTTC.